This T cell receptor beta chain was obtained from a study of blood T cell repertoires in COVID-19. In the authors' workflow: Reference gene primer amplification in the assay estimated nucleated cell counts. The table came from immunoSEQ multiplex PCR; TCRdb's copy has only in-frame clones and leaves some out. The D gene and trimming were derived from the DNA, and the V and J assignments and clone size from that table. The table has 100,000 to 150,000 clones, approximately 80% seen once; the top ten hold about 11%. The TCR comes from a man aged 55-75 years with acute or convalescent COVID-19. Sequencing was carried out using peripheral blood.

CDR3 amino acids: CASSPRGRTEQYF. CDR3 nucleotides: TGTGCCAGCAGCCCCCGGGGGAGGACCGAGCAGTACTTC. The chain employs TRBV9 and TRBJ2-7; TRBD2 might be the D (6 bases). The V and J ends lost 4 bases and 6 bases respectively, with 14 bases between them. The CDR3 consists of 13 residues. Per germline, CDR1 SGDLS and CDR2 YYNGEE. The full variable domain, completed using reference TRBV9 and TRBJ2-7, is DSGVTQTPKHLITATGQRVTLRCSPRSGDLSVYWYQQSLDQGLQFLIQYYNGEERAKGNILERFSAQQFPDLHSELNLSSLELGDSALYFCASSPRGRTEQYFGPGTRLTVT.